This T cell receptor (beta chain) was recovered during a study of identical twins. General observations from the study: Low generation probability was overrepresented in out-of-frame alpha sequences shared by twins. Abundant beta clonotypes from cord blood bore fewer insertions; memory repertoires lacked this pattern.

This clonotype occurred once. Its antigen is still unknown. Template switching introduced a universal primer site, and the cDNA bore unique molecular identifiers. Via MiXCR, TCRdb re-called the 5' RACE reads, giving one row per CDR3 protein. Found here are a few hundred thousand distinct CDR3 sequences, 9% to 15% of them singletons; the top ten hold just over 7%. Germline V gives CDR1 SGHKS, CDR2 YYEKEE (reference sequence). The V gene end was trimmed by 4 bases and the J gene end by 1 base; junction bases not matched to a gene: 8. There are 16 residues in the CDR3. These records were also assigned to another study, of yellow fever vaccine responses in identical twins.

This receptor was obtained from a woman under 30 in good health. Sequenced sample: CD8+ T cells sorted from blood. J is TRBJ2-1 and V is TRBV5-5; 7 bases are shared with TRBD1. The chain's CDR3 is CASSPGTRGSYNEQFF. CDR3 nucleotides: TGTGCCAGCAGCCCCGGGACCAGGGGGTCCTACAATGAGCAGTTCTTC.